The rows below give T cell receptor beta chains drawn from one sample of a study of cytomegalovirus exposure and HLA in healthy donors. Profiled with immunoSEQ multiplex PCR; TCRdb holds only in-frame clones, not every one. The sample yields some 150,000 clones, 50% to 75% seen once. The sequenced material came from PBMCs. The receptors were sampled from a woman aged 60 to 75 in good health and CMV-seropositive. CDR3s include the opening cysteine and the closing phenylalanine or tryptophan. Fields, in order: J gene, V gene, clone size, CDR3 length, D gene, CDR3 protein, CDR3 DNA. D genes are given only for firm matches. A clone size is listed for some rows: how often the clone was seen (once, few, many), or a class if it is expanded.

>TRBJ2-7|TRBV18|-|15|-
CASSPPGGQPYEQYF
TGTGCCAGCTCACCACCCGGGGGACAGCCCTACGAGCAGTACTTC
>TRBJ2-3|TRBV29-1|once|14|-
CSVALAHNTDTQYF
TGCAGCGTTGCCCTAGCGCATAACACAGATACGCAGTATTTT
>TRBJ2-7|TRBV19|-|13|TRBD2
CASGLAGVGEQYF
TGTGCCAGTGGACTAGCGGGAGTCGGCGAGCAGTACTTC
>TRBJ2-7|TRBV19|few|14|TRBD2
CASSLTSGSYEQYF
TGTGCCAGTAGTCTAACTAGCGGGAGCTACGAGCAGTACTTC
>TRBJ2-3|TRBV10-1|once|13|TRBD2
CATRPAGSDTQYF
TGCGCCACCCGGCCAGCGGGGTCAGATACGCAGTATTTT
>TRBJ2-6|TRBV28|few|14|-
CASSLRSGANVLTF
TGTGCCAGCAGTTTACGCTCTGGGGCCAACGTCCTGACTTTC
>TRBJ1-5|TRBV2|once|14|-
CASSEIRGGQPQHF
TGTGCCAGCAGTGAAATCCGGGGAGGTCAGCCCCAGCATTTT
>TRBJ2-5|TRBV7-8|-|15|-
CASSLGTIGQETQYF
TGTGCCAGCAGCTTAGGAACAATTGGCCAAGAGACCCAGTACTTC
>TRBJ1-1|TRBV28|few|15|TRBD1
CASSPTGTASWAAFF
TGTGCCAGCAGTCCCACCGGGACAGCGAGTTGGGCAGCTTTCTTT
>TRBJ1-1|TRBV19|few|16|TRBD1
CASGFAGGTVNTEAFF
TGTGCCAGTGGGTTTGCAGGGGGCACCGTGAACACTGAAGCTTTCTTT
>TRBJ1-2|TRBV28|-|11|-
CASSFWGGYTF
TGTGCCAGCAGTTTCTGGGGCGGCTACACCTTC
>TRBJ2-7|TRBV28|once|15|-
CASSKSGTSTYEQYF
TGTGCCAGCAGTAAATCAGGGACAAGTACCTACGAGCAGTACTTC
>TRBJ1-5|TRBV29-1|-|14|TRBD1
CSVEDRDRNQPQHF
TGCAGCGTTGAAGACCGGGACAGGAATCAGCCCCAGCATTTT
>TRBJ2-3|TRBV5-1|-|16|TRBD1
CASRPTGTGTTDTQYF
TGCGCCAGCAGGCCAACCGGGACAGGGACCACAGATACGCAGTATTTT
>TRBJ2-7|TRBV2|-|14|TRBD1
CASSETRTGNEQYF
TGTGCCAGCAGTGAGACACGGACAGGGAACGAGCAGTACTTC
>TRBJ2-7|TRBV28|-|14|TRBD2
CASTVAGGQDEQYF
TGTGCCAGCACCGTAGCGGGAGGTCAGGACGAGCAGTACTTC
>TRBJ1-1|TRBV4-1|few|14|-
CASSQGDKNTEAFF
TGCGCCAGCAGCCAAGGGGACAAGAACACTGAAGCTTTCTTT
>TRBJ2-3|TRBV9|-|16|TRBD2
CASSVDSSGSTDTQYF
TGTGCCAGCAGCGTAGATAGTAGCGGGAGCACAGATACGCAGTATTTT
>TRBJ2-5|TRBV28|few|14|-
CASSFGPIQETQYF
TGTGCCAGCAGTTTTGGCCCAATTCAAGAGACCCAGTACTTC
>TRBJ2-3|TRBV28|once|16|TRBD2
CASSYIGLAGLDTQYF
TGTGCCAGCAGTTACATTGGACTAGCGGGACTAGATACGCAGTATTTT
>TRBJ2-7|TRBV7-2|-|16|TRBD2
CASRYHTAGLAYEQYF
TGTGCCAGCAGATATCACACAGCGGGACTAGCCTACGAGCAGTACTTC
>TRBJ2-3|TRBV27|-|16|TRBD2
CASSSYSGRGTDTQYF
TGTGCCAGCAGTTCCTATAGCGGGAGGGGCACAGATACGCAGTATTTT
>TRBJ2-2|TRBV6-5|-|14|-
CASKKGLGTGELFF
TGTGCCAGCAAGAAGGGGCTGGGCACCGGGGAGCTGTTTTTT
>TRBJ2-2|TRBV11-3|few|15|-
CASSFGGDGTGELFF
TGTGCCAGCAGCTTCGGGGGAGATGGCACCGGGGAGCTGTTTTTT
>TRBJ1-5|TRBV2|-|15|-
CASSETGVNNQPQHF
TGTGCCAGCAGTGAAACCGGGGTGAACAATCAGCCCCAGCATTTT
>TRBJ2-2|TRBV28|-|16|-
CASSFPDRLNTGELFF
TGTGCCAGCAGTTTCCCAGACAGGCTTAACACCGGGGAGCTGTTTTTT
>TRBJ1-2|TRBV27|-|16|TRBD1
CASSPHSDRGQNGYTF
TGTGCCAGCAGCCCCCACTCGGACAGGGGGCAAAATGGCTACACCTTC
>TRBJ2-3|TRBV9|-|16|-
CASSVPGLSVSDTQYF
TGTGCCAGCAGCGTTCCGGGACTTAGCGTATCAGATACGCAGTATTTT
>TRBJ1-2|TRBV30|-|12|-
CAGTGLDYGYTF
TGTGCCGGAACAGGGCTGGACTATGGCTACACCTTC
>TRBJ2-3|TRBV9|once|16|-
CASSGGSQGSTDTQYF
TGTGCCAGCAGCGGAGGGTCCCAAGGCTCCACAGATACGCAGTATTTT
>TRBJ2-7|TRBV2|-|16|-
CASSEAKTAFSYEQYF
TGTGCCAGCAGTGAAGCGAAGACTGCCTTTAGTTACGAGCAGTACTTC
>TRBJ2-1|TRBV5-4|-|14|-
CASSLADGYNEQFF
TGTGCCAGCAGCTTGGCCGACGGGTACAATGAGCAGTTCTTC
>TRBJ2-3|TRBV7-9|-|19|TRBD2
CASSPGTSGHHIGTDTQYF
TGTGCCAGCAGCCCTGGGACTAGCGGCCACCACATCGGCACAGATACGCAGTATTTT
>TRBJ2-1|TRBV6-5|-|14|-
CASGGPLFYNEQFF
TGTGCCAGCGGAGGCCCTTTATTCTACAATGAGCAGTTCTTC
>TRBJ1-3|TRBV7-2|-|17|-
CASSLGTSGLSGNTIYF
TGTGCCAGCAGCTTAGGAACCTCAGGGCTCTCTGGAAACACCATATATTTT
>TRBJ2-7|TRBV18|once|15|TRBD2
CASSGLAGGLDEQYF
TGTGCCAGCTCGGGCCTAGCGGGAGGCCTTGACGAGCAGTACTTC
>TRBJ2-1|TRBV4-1|-|12|-
CASSQGENEQFF
TGCGCCAGCAGCCAAGGTGAGAATGAGCAGTTCTTC
>TRBJ2-7|TRBV9|-|12|-
CASSPSGYEQYF
TGTGCCAGCAGCCCGAGCGGCTACGAGCAGTACTTC
>TRBJ1-1|TRBV4-1|-|15|TRBD1
CASSQEPRGPTEAFF
TGCGCCAGCAGCCAAGAGCCCAGGGGGCCCACTGAAGCTTTCTTT
>TRBJ2-5|TRBV6-4|few|15|TRBD2
CASSDSSGRRETQYF
TGTGCCAGCAGTGACTCGAGCGGGAGGAGGGAGACCCAGTACTTC
>TRBJ2-5|TRBV4-3|-|16|TRBD2
CASSRRLAGEGETQYF
TGCGCCAGCAGCCGACGACTAGCGGGAGAAGGGGAGACCCAGTACTTC
>TRBJ2-7|TRBV30|-|13|TRBD2
CAWSPGGSYEQYF
TGTGCCTGGAGTCCGGGGGGCTCCTACGAGCAGTACTTC
>TRBJ2-3|TRBV6-4|-|10|-
CARARNTQYF
TGTGCCAGGGCGCGGAATACGCAGTATTTT
>TRBJ1-2|TRBV5-1|-|17|TRBD1
CASSRGDRKIGYYGYTF
TGCGCCAGCTCAAGGGGGGACAGGAAGATAGGTTACTATGGCTACACCTTC
>TRBJ2-7|TRBV19|-|13|-
CASLERGTYEQYF
TGTGCCAGTCTGGAAAGGGGGACCTACGAGCAGTACTTC
>TRBJ2-2|TRBV4-1|-|16|TRBD1
CASSQDGTGRSGELFF
TGCGCCAGCAGCCAAGATGGGACAGGTCGATCCGGGGAGCTGTTTTTT
>TRBJ2-7|TRBV6-6|-|16|TRBD2
CASSYPSGRDSYEQYF
TGTGCCAGCAGTTACCCTAGCGGGAGGGACTCCTACGAGCAGTACTTC
>TRBJ2-7|TRBV7-2|-|15|TRBD1
CASSIKTGAGYEQYF
TGTGCCAGCAGCATCAAGACAGGGGCCGGGTACGAGCAGTACTTC
>TRBJ2-1|TRBV5-1|once|14|-
CASSGGGLMGEQFF
TGCGCCAGCAGCGGGGGGGGCTTAATGGGTGAGCAGTTCTTC
>TRBJ1-5|TRBV19|-|15|-
CASSNRAGFDQPQHF
TGTGCCAGTAGTAACCGAGCAGGGTTCGATCAGCCCCAGCATTTT
>TRBJ1-2|TRBV7-9|-|14|TRBD1
CASSSSQGVKGYTF
TGTGCCAGCAGCTCCTCACAGGGGGTGAAGGGCTACACCTTC
>TRBJ2-3|TRBV28|-|14|-
CASSFEGEADTQYF
TGTGCCAGCAGTTTTGAGGGGGAAGCAGATACGCAGTATTTT
>TRBJ2-1|TRBV27|-|12|-
CASSLSYGEQFF
TGTGCCAGCAGTTTATCTTACGGGGAGCAGTTCTTC
>TRBJ2-4|TRBV7-9|few|17|TRBD2
CASSLARRLADKNIQYF
TGTGCCAGCAGCTTAGCGCGTAGACTAGCGGACAAAAACATTCAGTACTTC